This entry describes one T cell receptor (beta chain). Sequenced by immunoSEQ multiplex PCR; TCRdb stores in-frame clones only, minus some. The sample consists of over 60,000 clones, around 87% of them appearing once. This record comes from a study of radiotherapy plus CTLA-4 blockade in lung cancer. The CDR3 has 13 residues. Looked up from germline, CDR1 is SGHNT and CDR2 is YYREEE (reference sequence). The sequences come from peripheral blood, collected from a patient treated with radiotherapy plus ipilimumab. The rearrangement links TRBV5-4 to TRBJ2-5, with a weak D call TRBD1 (5 bases). The DNA matches TRBJ2-7 better at its end, which makes the J call doubtful. The sequence derives from a human donor with non-small cell lung cancer that progressed on radiotherapy plus ipilimumab. The CDR3 nucleotides read TGTGCCAGCAGCTTGGGGGCTGGGGCCGAGCAGTACTTC. This sequence encodes CASSLGAGAEQYF.